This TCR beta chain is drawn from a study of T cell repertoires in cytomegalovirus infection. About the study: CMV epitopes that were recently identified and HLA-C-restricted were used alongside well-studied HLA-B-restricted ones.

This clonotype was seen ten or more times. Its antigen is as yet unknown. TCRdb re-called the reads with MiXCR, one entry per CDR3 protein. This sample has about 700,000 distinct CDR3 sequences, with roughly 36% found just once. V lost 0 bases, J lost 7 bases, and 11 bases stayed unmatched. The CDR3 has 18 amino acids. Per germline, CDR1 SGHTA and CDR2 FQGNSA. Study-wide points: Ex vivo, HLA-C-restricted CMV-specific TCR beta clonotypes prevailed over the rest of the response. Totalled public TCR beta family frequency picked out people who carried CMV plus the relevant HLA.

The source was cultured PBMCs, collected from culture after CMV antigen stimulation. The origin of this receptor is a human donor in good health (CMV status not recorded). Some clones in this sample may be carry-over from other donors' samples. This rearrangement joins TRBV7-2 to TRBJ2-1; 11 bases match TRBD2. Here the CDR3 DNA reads TGTGCCAGCAGCTTAGCCCCCCACCTAGCGGGAGGAGGGAATGAGCAGTTCTTC. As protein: CASSLAPHLAGGGNEQFF.